By sample share, the clone carrying this T cell receptor beta chain is medium-sized (0.01 to 0.1%). This entry belongs to a study of tumor-infiltrating lymphocytes in oesophageal squamous cell carcinoma. V dropped 2 bases and J dropped 3 bases, with 11 bases sitting between them. The length of the CDR3 is 14 residues. CDR1 is SGHTA and CDR2 is FQGNSA in the germline V gene. Via MiXCR, TCRdb re-called the PCR reads, giving one row per CDR3 protein. In the table there are 20,000 to 25,000 distinct CDR3 sequences, over 30% of which are singletons. The sequence was obtained from a female donor with esophageal squamous cell carcinoma. Sequenced material: esophageal tumor tissue. The rearrangement uses TRBV7-2 and TRBJ2-7; the D gene is possibly TRBD1 (6 bases). CDR3 sequence reads: CASSLSQGRYEQYF. CDR3 in DNA: TGTGCCAGCAGCTTAAGCCAGGGGCGCTACGAGCAGTACTTC.